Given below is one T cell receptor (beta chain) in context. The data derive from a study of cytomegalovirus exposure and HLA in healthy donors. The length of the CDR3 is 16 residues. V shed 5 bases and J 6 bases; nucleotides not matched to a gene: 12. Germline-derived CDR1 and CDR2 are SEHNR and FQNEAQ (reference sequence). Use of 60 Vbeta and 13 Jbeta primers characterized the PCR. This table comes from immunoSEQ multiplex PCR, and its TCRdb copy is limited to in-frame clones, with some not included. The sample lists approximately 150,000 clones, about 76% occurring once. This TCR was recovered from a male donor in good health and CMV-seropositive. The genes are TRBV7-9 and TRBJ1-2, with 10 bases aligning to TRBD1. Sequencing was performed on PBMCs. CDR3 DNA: TGTGCCAGCAGCCGTTGGACAGGGGGAAGCCAGCATGGCTACACCTTC. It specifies CASSRWTGGSQHGYTF.